This T cell receptor beta chain was recorded in a study of control samples from healthy donors and cancer patients. CDR1 LGHNA and CDR2 YNFKEQ come from the germline V gene. CDR3 length: 12 residues. V was pared by 4 bases and J by 12 bases, with 13 bases between. Using immunoSEQ multiplex PCR, the repertoire was profiled, and TCRdb retains in-frame clones only, with some absent. The sample includes approximately 81,000 clones, about 93% of them seen just once. The sequence derives from a woman aged 18 to 35 in good health. The specimen was blood. The chain links TRBV4-2 to TRBJ2-1; D might be TRBD2 (7 bases). The CDR3 DNA sequence: TGTGCCAGCAGCCCAAGGGGGGAGGGGCAGTTCTTC. It yields the protein CASSPRGEGQFF.